This T cell receptor (beta chain) was retrieved from a study of blood T cell repertoires in COVID-19. Study context: Both acute and convalescent COVID-19 samples were obtained from the United States, Italy and Spain.

Source study methods: Amplified reference gene primers provided the basis for estimating nucleated cell counts. Assay: immunoSEQ multiplex PCR; the TCRdb copy retains only in-frame clones and omits some. That table gives V, J and clone size, and the DNA gave D and trimming. The table records roughly 120,000 clones, roughly 90% of them present only once. Germline lookup yields CDR1 SGHNT and CDR2 YYREEE (reference sequence). CDR3 length equals 14 residues. V shed 4 bases and J 4 bases; nucleotides not matched to a gene: 4. The chain combines TRBV5-4 with TRBJ2-3, with 9 positions matching TRBD1. The specimen sequenced was peripheral blood. This clonotype was sampled from a man aged 55-75 years with COVID-19, enrolled during active disease. CDR3 loop: CASSLQGASDTQYF. The CDR3 coding sequence is TGTGCCAGCAGCCTACAGGGGGCGTCAGATACGCAGTATTTT. The variable domain in full, with the rest retrieved from reference TRBV5-4 and TRBJ2-3, is ETGVTQSPTHLIKTRGQQVTLRCSSQSGHNTVSWYQQALGQGPQFIFQYYREEENGRGNFPPRFSGLQFPNYSSELNVNALELDDSALYLCASSLQGASDTQYFGPGTRLTVL.